The next 10 T cell receptor beta chains were all read from a single sample in a study of T-cell memory formation after mild COVID-19. Each CDR3 protein is one row after TCRdb ran MiXCR on the 5' RACE reads. The sample yields roughly 580,000 distinct CDR3 sequences, 18% seen once. Sequenced input: PBMCs or a T cell subset sorted from them (not recorded which). These receptors all stem from an adult woman who had mild COVID-19 (a few samples of this study predate the infection). Cell type and time point are not known.

The J gene is TRBJ2-3, the V gene TRBV7-2; tentatively, D is TRBD2 (6 bases). Germline-derived CDR1 and CDR2 are SGHTA and FQGNSA. The CDR3 loop spans 16 amino acids. Trimming stripped 3 bases from V and 1 base from J, with 14 bases between. For the CDR3, the DNA is TGTGCCAGCAGCTTCTTTGTGGGAGGCGGCACAGATACGCAGTATTTT. This sequence encodes CASSFFVGGGTDTQYF.

The chain joins TRBV30 to TRBJ1-5; D not certain. CDR3 size: 12 residues. V was shortened by 0 bases and J by 3 bases, with 3 bases between the two germline ends. The germline gives CDR1 GTSNPN, CDR2 SVGIG (reference sequence). The CDR3: CAWSVHNQPQHF. The CDR3 bases are TGTGCCTGGAGTGTACACAATCAGCCCCAGCATTTT.

This CDR3 reads CASSSRTGQDSYEQYF. DNA for the CDR3: TGTGCCAGCAGTTCTCGGACAGGGCAAGACTCCTACGAGCAGTACTTC. The rearrangement joins TRBV7-9 to TRBJ2-7, with 8 bases that match TRBD1. This CDR3 region has 16 residues. The germline CDR1 and CDR2 sequences are SEHNR and FQNEAQ (reference sequence). V was clipped by 6 bases and J by 0 bases; unmatched bases: 10.

At least ten counts were recorded for this clonotype. The V call is TRBV5-1, the J call TRBJ1-5; D perhaps matches TRBD1 (5 bases). V was clipped by 6 bases and J by 3 bases, with 16 bases between them. Per germline, CDR1 SGHRS and CDR2 YFSETQ. The CDR3 runs to 15 residues. CDR3 sequence: CASKPLWGVNQPQHF. CDR3 in DNA: TGCGCCAGCAAACCCCTGTGGGGGGTCAATCAGCCCCAGCATTTT.

The V gene is TRBV7-2, the J gene TRBJ2-7, with TRBD2 matching 7 bases. V was pared by 2 bases and J by 3 bases, with 7 bases of the junction left unmatched. The germline V gene encodes CDR1 SGHTA and CDR2 FQGNSA. This CDR3 contains 15 residues. Here the CDR3 DNA reads TGTGCCAGCAGCTTAAGCGGACTAGGATTCTACGAGCAGTACTTC. Its translation is CASSLSGLGFYEQYF.

The chain combines TRBV29-1 with TRBJ2-5; D not resolved. The CDR3 loop spans 13 amino acids. V lost 2 bases, J lost 1 base, and 8 bases lay in between. CDR1 SQVTM and CDR2 ANQGSEA come from the germline V gene. This CDR3 reads CSVERSSQETQYF. The CDR3, as DNA: TGCAGCGTTGAACGCAGTAGCCAAGAGACCCAGTACTTC. Supplemented by reference TRBV29-1 and TRBJ2-5, the full variable domain reads SAVISQKPSRDICQRGTSLTIQCQVDSQVTMMFWYRQQPGQSLTLIATANQGSEATYESGFVIDKFPISRPNLTFSTLTVSNMSPEDSSIYLCSVERSSQETQYFGPGTRLLVL.

The chain couples TRBV11-2 to TRBJ2-1; a weak D match, TRBD2 (6 bases). V was clipped by 5 bases and J by 9 bases, with 23 bases between them. The length of the CDR3 is 16 residues. Germline lookup yields CDR1 SGHAT and CDR2 FQNNGV. CDR3 nucleotides: TGTGCCAGCAGCAGAAAGACCCACCTCGGGGAGGTTGAGCAGTTCTTC. Translating it yields CASSRKTHLGEVEQFF.

The CDR3 spells CASSVRRGTGELFF. CDR3 nucleotide sequence: TGTGCCAGCAGCGTCCGACGCGGCACCGGGGAGCTGTTTTTT. The genes are TRBV9 and TRBJ2-2, with unresolved D. The germline V gene has CDR1 SGDLS and CDR2 YYNGEE. V lost 2 bases and J 4 bases, leaving 9 bases between the germline ends. CDR3 length: 14 residues. Full variable domain (rest looked up from reference TRBV9 and TRBJ2-2): DSGVTQTPKHLITATGQRVTLRCSPRSGDLSVYWYQQSLDQGLQFLIQYYNGEERAKGNILERFSAQQFPDLHSELNLSSLELGDSALYFCASSVRRGTGELFFGEGSRLTVL.

This clonotype showed up just a few times. V usage is TRBV12-3 or TRBV12-4 and J usage is TRBJ1-1, with D possibly TRBD1 on 5 matching bases. This CDR3 is built from 15 residues. V shed 1 base and J shed 2 bases, with 11 bases lying between them. The CDR3 DNA follows: TGTGCCAGCAGTTTAGGAGCAGGGTATAACACTGAAGCTTTCTTT. It specifies CASSLGAGYNTEAFF.

The rearrangement links TRBV7-2 to TRBJ2-3; 9 bases line up with TRBD2. Germline CDR1 and CDR2: SGHTA and FQGNSA. This CDR3 is 15 amino acids long. Trimming at V came to 2 bases and at J to 6 bases, leaving 6 bases not matched to a gene. The CDR3: CASSLFGGRGDTQYF. CDR3 sequence (DNA): TGTGCCAGCAGCTTATTTGGCGGGAGGGGGGATACGCAGTATTTT.